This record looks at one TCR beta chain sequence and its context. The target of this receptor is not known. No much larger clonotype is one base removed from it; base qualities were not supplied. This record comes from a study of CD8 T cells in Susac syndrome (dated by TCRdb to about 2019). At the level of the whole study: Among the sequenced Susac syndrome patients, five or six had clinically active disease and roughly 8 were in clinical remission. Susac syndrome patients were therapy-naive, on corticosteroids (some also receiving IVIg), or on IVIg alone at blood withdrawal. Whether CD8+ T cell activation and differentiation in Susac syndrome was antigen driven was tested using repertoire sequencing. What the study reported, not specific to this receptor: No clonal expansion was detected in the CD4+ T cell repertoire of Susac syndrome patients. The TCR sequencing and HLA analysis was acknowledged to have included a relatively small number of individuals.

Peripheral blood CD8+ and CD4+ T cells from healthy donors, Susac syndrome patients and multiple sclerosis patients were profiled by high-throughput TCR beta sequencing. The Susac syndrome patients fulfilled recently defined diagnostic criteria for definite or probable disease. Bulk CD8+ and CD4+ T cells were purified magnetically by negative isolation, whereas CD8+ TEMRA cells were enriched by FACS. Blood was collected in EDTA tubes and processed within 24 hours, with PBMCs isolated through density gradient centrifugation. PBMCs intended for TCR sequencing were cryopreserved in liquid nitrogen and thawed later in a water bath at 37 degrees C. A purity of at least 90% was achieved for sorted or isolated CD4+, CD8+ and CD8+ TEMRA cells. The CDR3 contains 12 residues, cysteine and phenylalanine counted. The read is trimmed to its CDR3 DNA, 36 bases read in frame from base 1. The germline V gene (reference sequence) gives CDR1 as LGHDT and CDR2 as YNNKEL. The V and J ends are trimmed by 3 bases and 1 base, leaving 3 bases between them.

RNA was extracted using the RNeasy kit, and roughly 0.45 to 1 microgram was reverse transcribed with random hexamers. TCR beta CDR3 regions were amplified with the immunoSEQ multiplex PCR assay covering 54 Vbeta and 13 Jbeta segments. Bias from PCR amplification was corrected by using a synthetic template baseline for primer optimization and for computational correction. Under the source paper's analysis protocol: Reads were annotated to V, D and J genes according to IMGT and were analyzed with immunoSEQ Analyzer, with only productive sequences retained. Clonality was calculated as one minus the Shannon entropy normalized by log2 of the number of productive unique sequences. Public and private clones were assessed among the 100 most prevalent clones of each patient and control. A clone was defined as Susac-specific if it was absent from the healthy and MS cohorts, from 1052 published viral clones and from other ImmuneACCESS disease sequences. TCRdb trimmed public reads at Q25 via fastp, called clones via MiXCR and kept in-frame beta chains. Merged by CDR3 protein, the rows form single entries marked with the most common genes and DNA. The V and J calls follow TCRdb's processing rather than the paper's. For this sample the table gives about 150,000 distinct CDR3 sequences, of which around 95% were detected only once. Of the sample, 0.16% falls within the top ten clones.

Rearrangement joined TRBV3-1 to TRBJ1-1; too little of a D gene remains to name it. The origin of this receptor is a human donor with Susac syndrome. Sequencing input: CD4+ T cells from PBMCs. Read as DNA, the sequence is TGTGCCAGCAGCCAGCAGAACACTGAAGCTTTCTTT. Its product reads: CASSQQNTEAFF. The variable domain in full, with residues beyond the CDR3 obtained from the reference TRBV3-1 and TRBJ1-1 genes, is DTAVSQTPKYLVTQMGNDKSIKCEQNLGHDTMYWYKQDSKKFLKIMFSYNNKELIINETVPNRFSPKSPDKAHLNLHINSLELGDSAVYFCASSQQNTEAFFGQGTRLTVV.